Shown below are 24 T cell receptor beta chains from a single sample sequenced in a study of regulatory T cells in long-lasting Graves disease. Time point noted: newly diagnosed GD, antithyroid drugs for less than 3 months. From PBMCs, RNA was extracted and then used to make the TCR library. Combining iRepertoire HTBI primers with Arm-PCR of CDR3 regions, the authors built TCR beta libraries. TCRdb processed the multiplex PCR reads anew with MiXCR; each CDR3 protein has one entry. The data contain just over 600,000 distinct CDR3 sequences, around 17% of them singletons. This sample also appeared in a second study, on T cells in Graves' hyperthyroidism and ophthalmopathy.

Sequences were derived from peripheral blood mononuclear cells (PBMCs), sampled at new diagnosis, from a patient treated with antithyroid drugs. The receptors stem from a woman aged 30 to 39 with Graves disease.

There are a few counts of this clonotype. The chain joins TRBV11-1 to TRBJ1-5, with 11 bases fitting TRBD1. The CDR3 is made up of 14 amino acids. Trimming cost V 4 bases and J 7 bases; bases outside gene matches: 3. Germline assignment: CDR1 SGHAT and CDR2 FQDESV (reference sequence). The CDR3 reads CASSSGTGGQPQHF. CDR3 DNA sequence: TGTGCCAGCAGCTCCGGGACAGGGGGACAGCCCCAGCATTTT.

This clonotype has only a few counts. The chain is built from TRBV7-9 and TRBJ2-1; D may be TRBD1 or TRBD2 (5 bases each). In germline, CDR1 is SEHNR, CDR2 FQNEAQ (reference sequence). Deletions cut 2 bases from V and 6 bases from J, with 14 bases between. This CDR3 comprises 15 residues. The CDR3 coding sequence is TGTGCCAGCAGCTTACGGGGCCTATTCGGCAATGAGCAGTTCTTC. It is translated as CASSLRGLFGNEQFF. Drawing the rest from reference TRBV7-9 and TRBJ2-1, the complete variable domain is DTGVSQNPRHKITKRGQNVTFRCDPISEHNRLYWYRQTLGQGPEFLTYFQNEAQLEKSRLLSDRFSAERPKGSFSTLEIQRTEQGDSAMYLCASSLRGLFGNEQFFGPGTRLTVL.

This clonotype was detected only a few times. The V and J genes are TRBV7-2 and TRBJ2-7; possible D gene TRBD1, 8 bases. The CDR3 has 14 residues. Germline V gene sequence: CDR1 SGHTA, CDR2 FQGNSA. Deletions cut 5 bases from V and 6 bases from J, with 17 bases between. CDR3 bases: TGTGCCAGCAGCACAGACAGGGGAGGGCGCGAGCAGTACTTC. This encodes CASSTDRGGREQYF.

This clonotype was counted only a few times. The rearrangement links TRBV20-1 to TRBJ2-1, with D possibly being TRBD2 (5 bases). There are 15 residues in the CDR3. Germline V gene sequence: CDR1 DFQATT, CDR2 SNEGSKA (reference sequence). The V end lost 4 bases, the J end lost 4 bases, and 17 bases lay between the germline ends. CDR3 amino acids: CSAIVTADFYNEQFF. Here the CDR3 DNA reads TGCAGTGCTATAGTTACTGCGGACTTTTACAATGAGCAGTTCTTC.

This clonotype was detected only a few times. This chain links TRBV18 with TRBJ1-4; D unclear. Deletions cut 5 bases from V and 7 bases from J, with 17 bases between. The CDR3 is made up of 15 amino acids. Germline V gene lookup returns CDR1 KGHSH and CDR2 LQKENI. CDR3 sequence: CASSALQDLSEKLFF. The CDR3 bases are TGTGCCAGCTCAGCACTTCAGGACCTAAGTGAAAAACTGTTTTTT.

V is TRBV3-1 and J is TRBJ2-1; D ambiguous. Germline V gene lookup returns CDR1 LGHDT and CDR2 YNNKEL (reference sequence). CDR3 length equals 12 residues. The V gene lost 4 bases and the J gene lost 9 bases, with 10 bases spanning the gap. CDR3 bases: TGTGCCAGCAGCCCCCTAGTTGGTGAGCAGTTCTTC. Protein product: CASSPLVGEQFF.

The chain employs TRBV10-3 and TRBJ2-1; possible D gene TRBD2, 6 bases. V was shortened by 4 bases and J by 7 bases, with 20 bases between the two germline ends. Germline V gene sequence: CDR1 ENHRY, CDR2 SYGVKD. The CDR3 extends over 16 amino acids. The CDR3 reads CAISGDSGKTVNEQFF. The CDR3 bases are TGTGCCATCAGTGGGGACTCCGGGAAAACAGTGAATGAGCAGTTCTTC.

This clonotype was seen ten or more times. The chain couples TRBV6-2 or TRBV6-3 to TRBJ1-1; TRBD1 matches at 10 bases. CDR3 length equals 12 residues. Looked up from germline, CDR1 is MNHEY and CDR2 is SVGEGT. V lost 9 bases, J lost 9 bases, and 7 bases stayed unmatched. The CDR3 region has the DNA TGTGCCAGTTCGACAGGGGGCGCGAAAGCTTTCTTT. This codes for CASSTGGAKAFF.

This clonotype was seen many times. The chain couples TRBV12-3 or TRBV12-4 to TRBJ1-1; no clear D gene. V was trimmed by 5 bases and J by 1 base, leaving 14 bases between them. There are 15 residues in the CDR3. The CDR3 nucleotides are TGTGCCAGCAGTACCGGGAGGAATTGGAACACTGAAGCTTTCTTT. Translated: CASSTGRNWNTEAFF.

There are a few counts of this clonotype. V usage is TRBV10-1 and J usage is TRBJ1-2; D gene unclear. This CDR3 is 8 amino acids long. With 10 bases removed from V and 8 bases from J, the gap between germline ends came to 5 bases. Looked up from germline, CDR1 is WNHNN and CDR2 is SYGVQD (reference sequence). CDR3 residues: CAIKGYTF. The DNA for the CDR3 is TGCGCCATTAAGGGCTACACCTTC.

This clonotype was detected a few times. The chain carries TRBV3-1 and TRBJ2-3, with 8 bases identical to TRBD2. The V and J ends lost 2 bases and 5 bases, in that order; junction bases with no gene match: 6. CDR1 and CDR2 from the germline V gene are LGHDT and YNNKEL (reference sequence). The CDR3 is made up of 15 amino acids. CDR3 nucleotide sequence: TGTGCCAGCAGCCAATCGTCTAGCGGGTTAGATACGCAGTATTTT. Residues: CASSQSSSGLDTQYF.

The V and J genes are TRBV9 and TRBJ2-1; 10 bases fit TRBD1. This CDR3 spans 15 amino acids. The junction had 6 bases not matched to a gene; V was cut back by 3 bases and J by 6 bases. Germline CDR1 SGDLS, CDR2 YYNGEE. The CDR3 is CASSAPGQGLNEQFF. CDR3 DNA sequence: TGTGCCAGCAGCGCACCGGGACAGGGGCTCAATGAGCAGTTCTTC.

This clonotype was detected many times. The chain couples TRBV6-9 to TRBJ2-5, with 7 bases aligning to TRBD2. This CDR3 has 14 residues. Looked up from germline, CDR1 is MNHGY and CDR2 is SVAAGI. V shed 1 base, J shed 5 bases, and the junction held 4 bases outside the gene matches. CDR3 protein: CASSYWAGEETQYF. In DNA form, the CDR3 reads TGTGCCAGCAGTTATTGGGCGGGAGAGGAGACCCAGTACTTC.

The sample holds a few counts of this clonotype. The chain couples TRBV6-1 to TRBJ2-1; 11 bases are shared with TRBD2. The CDR3 totals 17 residues. CDR1 MNHNS and CDR2 SASEGT come from the germline V gene. V lost 7 bases to trimming and J lost 5 bases; unmatched junction nucleotides: 13. The CDR3 DNA reads TGTGCCAGCATCTCTAACCAGGGACTAGCGGCCAACAATGAGCAGTTCTTC. It is translated as CASISNQGLAANNEQFF.

This clonotype was seen many times. The V gene is TRBV7-2, the J gene TRBJ1-4; D remains unclear. Germline V gene lookup returns CDR1 SGHTA and CDR2 FQGNSA. The CDR3 has 15 amino acids. Trimming pared 2 bases from V and 8 bases from J, leaving 15 bases between. The CDR3, as DNA: TGTGCCAGCAGCTTATACGTAGGCAGCGGAGAAAAACTGTTTTTT. Amino acid sequence: CASSLYVGSGEKLFF.

The sample holds many counts of this clonotype. The chain recombines TRBV5-1 with TRBJ2-2, with 7 bases lining up with TRBD2. The CDR3 is 15 amino acids. Per germline, CDR1 SGHRS and CDR2 YFSETQ. V lost 7 bases and J lost 0; bases outside the gene matches: 6. The CDR3 nucleotides are TGCGCCAGCCAATCCGGGGGGACGAACACCGGGGAGCTGTTTTTT. As protein: CASQSGGTNTGELFF.

In its sample, this clonotype was seen many times. The gene calls are TRBV6-5 and TRBJ1-5; D remains ambiguous. V dropped 6 bases and J dropped 3 bases, with 9 bases sitting between them. The CDR3 is 13 residues long. Looked up from germline, CDR1 is MNHEY and CDR2 is SVGAGI. CDR3 region: CASSYRLNQPQHF. The DNA of the CDR3 is TGTGCCAGCAGCTATAGACTCAATCAGCCCCAGCATTTT.

This clonotype has ten or more counts. The rearrangement uses TRBV2 and TRBJ2-7; D is unresolved. V was clipped by 0 bases and J by 4 bases, with 16 bases between them. The CDR3 consists of 16 residues. Per the germline V gene, CDR1 is SNHLY and CDR2 is FYNNEI. This chain's CDR3 is CASSEALRIGRYEQYF. The DNA for the CDR3 is TGTGCCAGCAGTGAAGCGCTTCGGATTGGCAGATACGAGCAGTACTTC.

This clonotype was counted at least ten times. The CDR3 here is CSAGRQNQPQHF. The CDR3 DNA reads as TGCAGTGCCGGAAGGCAGAATCAGCCCCAGCATTTT. The chain has TRBV20-1 and TRBJ1-5, with D uncertain. Germline V lookup: CDR1 DFQATT, CDR2 SNEGSKA (reference sequence). The germline V and J ends were trimmed by 6 bases and 4 bases, with 10 bases remaining between them. The CDR3 extends over 12 amino acids.

This clonotype was seen more than once but under ten times. The chain carries TRBV15 and TRBJ1-3; D is ambiguous. The CDR3 covers 17 residues. Germline CDR1 LNHNV, CDR2 YYDKDF (reference sequence). Trimming cost V 0 bases and J 0 bases, with 12 bases left between them. The CDR3 loop reads CATSRDRGPLSGNTIYF. Written as DNA, the CDR3 is TGTGCCACCAGCAGAGACCGAGGACCGCTCTCTGGAAACACCATATATTTT.

This clonotype has a count of ten or more. This rearrangement joins TRBV7-2 to TRBJ2-3; no firm D call. The length of the CDR3 is 16 residues. Germline CDR1 is SGHTA and CDR2 is FQGNSA. V was cut by 1 base and J by 0 bases, with 11 bases left in between. The CDR3 DNA sequence: TGTGCCAGCAGCTTAGGGTGGGGATCTAGCACAGATACGCAGTATTTT. Its translation: CASSLGWGSSTDTQYF.

This clonotype was picked up one time. The chain recombines TRBV7-9 with TRBJ1-2; 8 bases fit TRBD1. The CDR3 spans 16 residues. Trimming at V came to 4 bases and at J to 4 bases, leaving 11 bases not matched to a gene. Germline CDR1 reads SEHNR; CDR2 reads FQNEAQ (reference sequence). Here the CDR3 reads CASSSPAQGAFYGYTF. In DNA form, the CDR3 reads TGTGCCAGCAGCTCCCCGGCCCAGGGGGCGTTCTATGGCTACACCTTC.

The chain carries TRBV29-1 and TRBJ2-7; the D gene is possibly TRBD1 (6 bases). Trimming shortened V by 5 bases and J by 2 bases, and 13 bases separated the two germline ends. Per germline, CDR1 SQVTM and CDR2 ANQGSEA. The CDR3 has 13 residues. The CDR3 protein is CSVYGRGPYEQYF. In DNA form, the CDR3 reads TGCAGCGTTTACGGCAGGGGACCCTACGAGCAGTACTTC.

This clonotype was seen only once. The chain is built from TRBV7-2 and TRBJ1-1, with D possibly being TRBD1 (5 bases). The CDR3 runs 15 residues. CDR1 SGHTA and CDR2 FQGNSA come from the germline V gene. The V gene lost 3 bases and the J gene lost 7 bases, with 18 bases spanning the gap. The chain's CDR3 is CASSFESRAGGEAFF. The CDR3 nucleotides read TGTGCCAGCAGCTTCGAGAGCAGGGCCGGGGGTGAAGCTTTCTTT. The full variable domain, rest sourced from reference TRBV7-2 and TRBJ1-1, is GAGVSQSPSNKVTEKGKDVELRCDPISGHTALYWYRQSLGQGLEFLIYFQGNSAPDKSGLPSDRFSAERTGGSVSTLTIQRTQQEDSAVYLCASSFESRAGGEAFFGQGTRLTVV.